This T cell receptor beta chain is drawn from a study of beta chain features in type 1 diabetes. Study results and limitations: PCR might pick shorter templates more often, in the same way for patients and controls.

Via CD45RO/CCR7/CD25/CD127/CD95/CD27, cells of the CD4+ naive, central memory, regulatory and stem cell-like memory subsets were sorted. This clone was counted a few times. Antigen specificity is unknown. The CDR3 totals 14 residues. V was trimmed by 0 bases and J by 2 bases, leaving 7 bases between them. The germline V gene has CDR1 ENHRY and CDR2 SYGVKD. Sequencing targeted expressed TCRB transcripts, as all isolated RNA had been reverse transcribed. Measured with immunoSEQ multiplex PCR; TCRdb has only the in-frame clones, and not every one. The sample lists around 430,000 clones, 30% occurring once.

The receptor was derived from a man between 18 and 29 years old in good health. Sequences were obtained from naive CD4+ T cells from blood. The J gene is TRBJ1-1, the V gene TRBV10-3; D not certain. The CDR3 sequence: CAISESQLNTEAFF. The CDR3 DNA follows: TGTGCCATCAGTGAGTCGCAGCTAAACACTGAAGCTTTCTTT.